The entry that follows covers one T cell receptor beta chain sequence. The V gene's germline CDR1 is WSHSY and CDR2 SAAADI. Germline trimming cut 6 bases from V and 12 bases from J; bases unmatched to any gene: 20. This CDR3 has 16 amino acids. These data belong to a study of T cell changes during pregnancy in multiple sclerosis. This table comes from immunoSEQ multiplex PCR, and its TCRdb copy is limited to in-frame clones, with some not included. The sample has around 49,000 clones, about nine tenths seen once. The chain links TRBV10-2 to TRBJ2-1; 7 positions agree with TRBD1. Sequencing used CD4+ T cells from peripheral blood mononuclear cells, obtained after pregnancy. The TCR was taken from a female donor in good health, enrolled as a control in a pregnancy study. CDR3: CASRSNRGTNTMRQFF. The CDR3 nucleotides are TGCGCCAGCAGGAGCAACAGGGGAACAAATACAATGAGGCAGTTCTTC.